The count of the clone carrying this T cell receptor beta chain is one. The CDR3 runs 13 residues. V shed 6 bases and J shed 1 base, with 6 bases lying between them. Enrolment of Seattle patients took place during active infection, and they were followed longitudinally. In the study's own analysis: Estimation of nucleated cell counts was performed using reference gene primer amplification. The table came from immunoSEQ multiplex PCR; TCRdb's copy has only in-frame clones and leaves some out. V and J calls and clone size are as listed in that table; D and trimming were resolved from the DNA. The table includes approximately 200,000 clones, 70% to 90% detected once. The entry originates in a study of blood T cell repertoires in COVID-19. Looking at the study overall: Sites in the United States, Italy and Spain provided acute and convalescent COVID-19 samples. Sources were T cells, B-cell-depleted T cells, or PBMCs; the material itself was cDNA or gDNA.

Material: peripheral blood. The sequence came from a man aged 25-45 years with COVID-19, enrolled during active disease. The chain has TRBV12-3 or TRBV12-4 and TRBJ2-2; D unresolved. CDR3 residues: CASSMWNTGELFF. The CDR3 DNA is TGTGCCAGCAGCATGTGGAACACCGGGGAGCTGTTTTTT.